This TCR beta chain was sequenced in a study of control samples from healthy donors and cancer patients. The repertoire was sequenced with immunoSEQ multiplex PCR; TCRdb's copy has only in-frame clones and lacks some. Of under 200,000 clones in the sample, 80% to 95% are singletons; the top ten hold 0.55% to 0.7%. This CDR3 has 14 amino acids. The V end was cut by 0 bases, the J end by 4 bases, with 11 bases between. From germline, CDR1 is SGDLS and CDR2 YYNGEE. This chain uses TRBV9 with TRBJ2-7; D gene ambiguous. This TCR derives from a woman aged 25 to 39 in good health. Material for sequencing was blood. The CDR3 DNA reads as TGTGCCAGCAGCGTAGGGGGTAGGGCGTACGAGCAGTACTTC. Its translation: CASSVGGRAYEQYF. Using reference TRBV9 and TRBJ2-7 for the parts outside the CDR3, the full variable domain is DSGVTQTPKHLITATGQRVTLRCSPRSGDLSVYWYQQSLDQGLQFLIQYYNGEERAKGNILERFSAQQFPDLHSELNLSSLELGDSALYFCASSVGGRAYEQYFGPGTRLTVT.